The clone carrying this TCR beta chain was counted many times. The antigen is not known. Arm-PCR of CDR3 regions with iRepertoire HTBI primers generated TCR beta libraries. MiXCR was run by TCRdb on the multiplex PCR reads, yielding one entry per CDR3 protein. The table includes roughly 400,000 distinct CDR3 sequences, under 25% detected once. This sample was included in a study of regulatory T cells in long-lasting Graves disease. Germline V gives CDR1 SNHLY, CDR2 FYNNEI. The CDR3 runs 14 residues. Trimming removed 7 bases from V and 3 bases from J; junction bases left unmatched: 3. Study results and caveats: Persistent Graves' disease cases displayed lower TCR diversity than newly diagnosed ones. TRBV28 was favored in persistent disease, as were TRBJ1-2 and TRBJ2-5.

Regarding time point: persistent/refractory GD, antithyroid drugs over 5 years with positive TRAb. Making the TCR library involved RNA that had been extracted from PBMCs. An endocrinology department in Xi'an, China, recruited the patients. EDTA tubes received approximately 9 milliliters of drawn peripheral blood. The source was peripheral blood mononuclear cells (PBMCs), collected when the disease was refractory, from a patient treated with antithyroid drugs. The chain couples TRBV2 to TRBJ2-7, with 13 bases lining up with TRBD2. The source of this sequence is a female donor with Graves disease. The DNA of the CDR3 is TGTGCCAGCAATGGACTAGCGGGAGTCTACGAGCAGTACTTC. The encoded protein is CASNGLAGVYEQYF.